These 26 T cell receptor beta chains were sequenced from one sample in a study of T cell changes during pregnancy in multiple sclerosis. Method: immunoSEQ multiplex PCR; TCRdb's copy keeps in-frame clones and lacks some. The table lists more than 70,000 clones, about nine tenths of them singletons. This sample comprised peripheral blood, obtained after pregnancy. The receptors derive from a female donor in good health, enrolled as a control in a pregnancy study.

The rearrangement joins TRBV5-4 to TRBJ2-3; D may be TRBD1 (5 bases). Trimming shortened V by 2 bases and J by 4 bases, and 14 bases separated the two germline ends. The germline V gene encodes CDR1 SGHNT and CDR2 YYREEE (reference sequence). The length of the CDR3 is 15 residues. The CDR3 coding sequence is TGTGCCAGCAGCTTATTCGCAGGGCAATCAGATACGCAGTATTTT. It codes for CASSLFAGQSDTQYF.

The gene calls are TRBV14 and TRBJ1-1; perhaps TRBD1 as D (5 bases). The germline V gene encodes CDR1 SGHDN and CDR2 FVKESK. This CDR3 comprises 17 residues. Deletions cut 4 bases from V and 0 bases from J, with 18 bases between. The CDR3 loop reads CASSLSGQGNMNTEAFF. CDR3 sequence (DNA): TGTGCCAGCAGCCTAAGCGGGCAGGGAAATATGAACACTGAAGCTTTCTTT.

The chain uses TRBV5-4 and TRBJ2-7; 8 nucleotides match TRBD1. The J segment lost 5 bases and the V segment lost 5 bases, leaving 6 bases of the junction unmatched. The CDR3 is made up of 13 amino acids. Germline V gene sequence: CDR1 SGHNT, CDR2 YYREEE (reference sequence). CDR3 sequence (DNA): TGTGCCAGCAGTATGGACAGGGTGGACGAGCAGTACTTC. Amino acids: CASSMDRVDEQYF.

The count of this clone is one. This chain joins TRBV6-5 and TRBJ1-4; tentative D call: TRBD1 (6 bases). Germline V gene sequence: CDR1 MNHEY, CDR2 SVGAGI. The V and J ends lost 0 bases and 8 bases respectively, with 13 bases between them. The CDR3 is made up of 15 amino acids. DNA for the CDR3: TGTGCCAGCAGTTACTCCGGGGGGCCTGGGGAAAAACTGTTTTTT. Amino acids: CASSYSGGPGEKLFF.

The J gene is TRBJ2-7, the V gene TRBV4-3, with 8 bases that match TRBD1. The germline gives CDR1 LGHNA, CDR2 YSLEER. Trimming at V came to 0 bases and at J to 2 bases, leaving 9 bases not matched to a gene. CDR3 length: 17 residues. CDR3 sequence reads: CASSQDLGTGFTYEQYF. DNA of the CDR3: TGCGCCAGCAGCCAAGATCTTGGGACAGGATTTACCTACGAGCAGTACTTC.

The chain couples TRBV28 to TRBJ1-1; perhaps TRBD1 as D (5 bases). Per germline, CDR1 MDHEN and CDR2 SYDVKM. V lost 3 bases and J lost 5, with 7 bases in between. The CDR3 loop spans 12 amino acids. CDR3 nucleotides: TGTGCCAGCAGTTTTGGGGGGACTGAAGCTTTCTTT. Translated: CASSFGGTEAFF.

This clone has a single count. This chain joins TRBV5-8 and TRBJ2-3; possible D gene TRBD1, 6 bases. This CDR3 has 15 residues. The ends were cut back, 2 bases at V and 5 bases at J, with 15 bases in the middle. Germline CDR1 is SGHTS and CDR2 is YDEGEE. CDR3 loop: CASSLVGDTEDTQYF. CDR3 nucleotides: TGTGCCAGCAGCTTAGTCGGGGACACGGAAGATACGCAGTATTTT.

The sample holds a few counts of this clone. The chain is built from TRBV6-4 and TRBJ2-1; 12 bases agree with TRBD2. This CDR3 region has 15 residues. J lost 8 bases, V lost 3 bases, and 5 bases had no gene match. Germline V gene sequence: CDR1 MRHNA, CDR2 SNTAGT. CDR3: CASSDSSGGAHEQFF. The CDR3 nucleotides read TGTGCCAGCAGTGATTCTAGCGGGGGGGCCCATGAGCAGTTCTTC.

The rearrangement links TRBV27 to TRBJ1-2; TRBD1 matches 7 bases. Trimming at V came to 8 bases and at J to 5 bases, leaving 8 bases not matched to a gene. The CDR3 is 13 residues long. Germline V gene sequence: CDR1 MNHEY, CDR2 SMNVEV (reference sequence). The CDR3 sequence is CASRRGLGYGYTF. Here the CDR3 DNA reads TGTGCCAGCCGGAGGGGGCTCGGGTATGGCTACACCTTC.

The chain carries TRBV30 and TRBJ1-1, with TRBD1 identical over 9 bases. Trimming removed 3 bases from V and 3 bases from J; junction bases left unmatched: 5. This CDR3 contains 14 residues. Germline V gene sequence: CDR1 GTSNPN, CDR2 SVGIG (reference sequence). The CDR3, as DNA: TGTGCCTGGAGGTACAGGGGGCGCGACACTGAAGCTTTCTTT. Its protein is CAWRYRGRDTEAFF.

The genes are TRBV4-2 and TRBJ2-1; 9 positions match TRBD2. The CDR3 extends over 15 amino acids. The junction had 9 bases not matched to a gene; V was cut back by 4 bases and J by 8 bases. From germline, CDR1 is LGHNA and CDR2 YNFKEQ. CDR3 sequence: CASSPRAGGLDEQFF. The CDR3 coding sequence is TGTGCCAGCAGCCCGAGGGCGGGGGGGTTAGATGAGCAGTTCTTC.

The rearrangement uses TRBV4-3 and TRBJ2-7; 9 bases map to TRBD1. The CDR3 extends over 15 amino acids. Germline V CDR1 and CDR2: LGHNA, YSLEER. Germline trimming cut 1 base from V and 3 bases from J; bases unmatched to any gene: 4. The CDR3 sequence is CASSQVWDRVYEQYF. The CDR3 DNA sequence: TGCGCCAGCAGCCAAGTATGGGACAGGGTCTACGAGCAGTACTTC.

This clone has just one count. The chain links TRBV19 to TRBJ1-2, with a possible D match to TRBD1 (5 bases). This CDR3 region has 14 residues. Trimming shortened V by 11 bases and J by 7 bases, and 23 bases separated the two germline ends. Germline assignment: CDR1 LNHDA and CDR2 SQIVND (reference sequence). CDR3 region: CAVYSGHPYAGYTF. The CDR3 nucleotides read TGTGCCGTATACTCCGGACATCCCTATGCTGGCTACACCTTC. Using reference TRBV19 and TRBJ1-2 for the parts outside the CDR3, the full variable domain is DGGITQSPKYLFRKEGQNVTLSCEQNLNHDAMYWYRQDPGQGLRLIYYSQIVNDFQKGDIAEGYSVSREKKESFPLTVTSAQKNPTAFYLCAVYSGHPYAGYTFGSGTRLTVV.

This clone was counted a few times. The rearrangement links TRBV15 to TRBJ1-5, with D possibly matching TRBD1 (6 bases). V was pared by 6 bases and J by 4 bases, with 10 bases between. The CDR3 sequence is 13 residues long. The germline gives CDR1 LNHNV, CDR2 YYDKDF (reference sequence). The CDR3 DNA reads TGTGCCACCAGAACAGGGCTAAATCAGCCCCAGCATTTT. Protein product: CATRTGLNQPQHF.

This rearrangement joins TRBV4-1 to TRBJ1-2, with 8 bases lining up with TRBD1. Losses at the gene ends were 4 bases for V and 5 bases for J; bases not matched to a gene: 6. Germline-derived CDR1 and CDR2 are MGHRA and YSYEKL. This CDR3 has 14 residues. The CDR3 region is CASSPQGAGYGYTF. The DNA of the CDR3 is TGCGCCAGCAGCCCCCAGGGGGCGGGGTATGGCTACACCTTC.

This clone has a handful of counts. The rearrangement joins TRBV18 to TRBJ1-1; D perhaps matches TRBD1 (5 bases). This CDR3 region has 12 residues. V was pared by 3 bases and J by 8 bases, with 10 bases between. Germline values: CDR1 KGHSH, CDR2 LQKENI. CDR3 amino acids: CASSPDRGEAFF. The CDR3 DNA follows: TGTGCCAGCTCACCCGACCGGGGGGAAGCTTTCTTT.

The chain employs TRBV7-9 and TRBJ2-3; TRBD1 aligns across 7 bases. V was pared by 5 bases and J by 2 bases, with 7 bases of the junction left unmatched. This CDR3 contains 15 residues. CDR1 and CDR2 from the germline V gene are SEHNR and FQNEAQ (reference sequence). CDR3 protein: CASSPGTASTDTQYF. The DNA of the CDR3 is TGTGCCAGCAGCCCGGGGACAGCTTCCACAGATACGCAGTATTTT.

The chain carries TRBV4-3 and TRBJ1-6, with D perhaps matching TRBD1 (6 bases). Germline CDR1 LGHNA, CDR2 YSLEER. The V and J ends lost 0 bases and 0 bases respectively, with 12 bases between them. This CDR3 is 18 amino acids long. CDR3 DNA sequence: TGCGCCAGCAGCCAAGATGGGCAGGGGAGCTCCTATAATTCACCCCTCCACTTT. Its translation is CASSQDGQGSSYNSPLHF.

The chain is built from TRBV4-1 and TRBJ1-6; 11 nucleotides match TRBD1. CDR1 and CDR2 (germline): MGHRA, YSYEKL. The ends lost 1 base at V and 9 bases at J; junction bases unmatched: 5. CDR3 length: 16 residues. CDR3 sequence (DNA): TGCGCCAGCAGCCAAGGAGGGGACAGGGGGGTTTCACCCCTCCACTTT. Protein product: CASSQGGDRGVSPLHF.

The V gene is TRBV27, the J gene TRBJ1-3; D call uncertain. V was pared by 2 bases and J by 2 bases, with 4 bases between. The CDR3 consists of 13 residues. Germline V CDR1 and CDR2: MNHEY, SMNVEV (reference sequence). In DNA, the CDR3 is TGTGCCAGCAGTTTAAAGCCTGGAAACACCATATATTTT. Translation: CASSLKPGNTIYF.

V usage is TRBV29-1 and J usage is TRBJ2-5; 10 positions match TRBD2. CDR1 is SQVTM, CDR2 ANQGSEA, per germline. The CDR3 consists of 15 residues. The ends lost 8 bases at V and 5 bases at J; junction bases unmatched: 14. The CDR3 reads CSSIGGSGGKETQYF. The DNA for the CDR3 is TGCAGCTCTATCGGTGGTAGCGGGGGGAAGGAGACCCAGTACTTC.

The genes are TRBV7-9 and TRBJ2-1; 9 bases fit TRBD2. Germline V gene data show CDR1 as SEHNR and CDR2 as FQNEAQ (reference sequence). The CDR3 is 15 residues long. V dropped 4 bases and J dropped 4; count of bases not matched to a gene: 5. The CDR3 spells CASSSLAGRYNEQFF. The CDR3 bases are TGTGCCAGCAGCTCCCTAGCGGGGCGATACAATGAGCAGTTCTTC.

The V gene is TRBV7-8, the J gene TRBJ1-1; no definite D call. Germline CDR1 SGHVS, CDR2 FQNEAQ. V was shortened by 1 base and J by 6 bases, with 12 bases between the two germline ends. The CDR3 totals 14 residues. The CDR3 region has the DNA TGTGCCAGCAGCTTAGAGAAAAGCAACCCTGAAGCTTTCTTT. Translating gives CASSLEKSNPEAFF.

The chain uses TRBV9 and TRBJ2-7, with a tentative D call TRBD1 (7 bases). Deletions cut 4 bases from V and 2 bases from J, with 16 bases between. The CDR3 is 15 residues long. Germline assignment: CDR1 SGDLS and CDR2 YYNGEE. The CDR3 is CASSPSGDSPYEQYF. In DNA form, the CDR3 reads TGTGCCAGCAGCCCTTCGGGGGACAGCCCCTACGAGCAGTACTTC.

This chain connects TRBV18 to TRBJ1-5; the D is unclear. This CDR3 has 14 residues. The germline V gene encodes CDR1 KGHSH and CDR2 LQKENI. Trimming removed 3 bases from V and 0 bases from J, with 6 bases in between. For the CDR3, the DNA is TGTGCCAGCTCACCGACTCCTAGCAATCAGCCCCAGCATTTT. Protein: CASSPTPSNQPQHF.

CDR3 residues: CASSYDTSGVHEQYF. The CDR3, as DNA: TGTGCCAGCAGTTACGATACTAGCGGGGTCCACGAGCAGTACTTC. The V gene is TRBV27, the J gene TRBJ2-7, with 10 bases aligning to TRBD2. The CDR3 loop spans 15 amino acids. Germline lookup yields CDR1 MNHEY and CDR2 SMNVEV (reference sequence). V shed 4 bases, J shed 5 bases, and the junction held 8 bases outside the gene matches.